This T cell receptor (beta chain) was retrieved from a study of memory CD4+ T cells and cytomegalovirus serostatus (dated by TCRdb to between 2018 and 2020). Concerning the study at large: A total of about 33 healthy Belgian adults, of whom 9 were CMV seropositive and roughly 24 were CMV seronegative, were included in the cohort. To replicate a published TCR-based CMV serostatus classifier, the researchers sequenced the CD4+ memory TCRbeta repertoires of a Belgian cohort whose cytomegalovirus serostatus was known. General findings and caveats noted by the study authors: On the Belgian cohort, the classifier built on the original framework reached a median bootstrapped AUC of about 0.96, with a 95% CI of 0.76-1.00. The results were read as suggesting that the CMV-associated TCR signature is, for the most part, present in the CD4+ memory repertoire. For CMV serostatus prediction, a median bootstrapped AUC of approximately 0.95 was reached with the original framework, and a median bootstrapped AUC of about 0.89 was reached with a US-trained random forest. Of 164 previously reported CMV-associated TCRbeta sequences, approximately 70 appeared in the CD4+ memory repertoires, each in one to five individuals. Only CD4+CD45RO+ memory cells were sequenced, in contrast to the original study, which included naive and memory CD4+ and CD8+ populations.

CDR1 and CDR2 were assigned from the germline V gene as MDHEN and SYDVKM. Spanning cysteine to phenylalanine, the CDR3 consists of 13 amino acids. The entry retains the CDR3 DNA only, 39 bases that are in frame from base 1. The germline V end is reduced by 8 bases and the J end by 1 base; junction bases left unmatched: 5. Genomic DNA was extracted from sorted cells with the Quick-DNA Microprep Kit. Amplification of TCRbeta DNA was done with the immunoSEQ hsTCRbeta kit, following the protocol from the manufacturer. TCRbeta libraries were sequenced on an Illumina MiSeq instrument. Per the original workflow: After out-of-frame sequences were removed, 2,204,828 distinct TCRbeta sequences remained, averaging approximately 67,000 per individual. Each individual was scored using the number of approximately 160 previously reported CMV-associated TCRbeta sequences that the individual carried and the total number of productive distinct TCRbeta sequences. A beta-binomial model was reimplemented in Python, and scikit-learn random forests with default parameters were trained on US cohort data. Classifier performance on the Belgian cohort was reported as the median AUC with percentile confidence intervals calculated over 10,000 bootstrap iterations. TCRdb's version of the immuneACCESS table is confined to in-frame rearrangements and falls short of the full clone set. An unresolved V gene accounts for under half of the shortfall where checked; the remainder is of unknown origin. V, J and clone size are taken as reported in that table, and D and trimming were inferred from the DNA itself. The sample table records tens of thousands of clones; 76% of these occur just once. The ten largest clones capture approximately 4.8% of the sample.

Single viable CD3+CD4+CD8-CD45RO+ cells were sorted as memory CD4+ T cells on a FACSAria II. CMV serostatus was assessed using a Roche Elecsys assay, by which serum IgG against CMV pp150, pp28, p38 and p52 was detected. After thawing, total CD4+ T cells were enriched by positive selection with CD4 magnetic microbeads. Samples originated from another study that specifically interrogated the CD4+ T cell memory repertoire. Peripheral blood mononuclear cells were isolated and cryopreserved according to standard operating procedures, and serum was stored at -80 degrees C. The staining relied on CD3-PerCP (BW264/56), CD4-APC (RPA-T4), CD45RO-PE (UCHT1) and CD8-Pacific Orange (3B5) antibodies, and Sytox blue was used to exclude non-viable cells. Regarding this clone: Its target antigen remains unknown. One base away there is no much larger clone; base qualities are not given.

Material for sequencing was memory CD4+ T cells from blood. The receptor was isolated from an adult in good health and CMV-seropositive. The rearranged segments are TRBV28 and TRBJ2-7; 7 bases in the junction line up with TRBD1. The sequence in DNA is TGTGCCAGCGGGACAGCAGATTCCTACGAGCAGTACTTC. This codes for CASGTADSYEQYF.